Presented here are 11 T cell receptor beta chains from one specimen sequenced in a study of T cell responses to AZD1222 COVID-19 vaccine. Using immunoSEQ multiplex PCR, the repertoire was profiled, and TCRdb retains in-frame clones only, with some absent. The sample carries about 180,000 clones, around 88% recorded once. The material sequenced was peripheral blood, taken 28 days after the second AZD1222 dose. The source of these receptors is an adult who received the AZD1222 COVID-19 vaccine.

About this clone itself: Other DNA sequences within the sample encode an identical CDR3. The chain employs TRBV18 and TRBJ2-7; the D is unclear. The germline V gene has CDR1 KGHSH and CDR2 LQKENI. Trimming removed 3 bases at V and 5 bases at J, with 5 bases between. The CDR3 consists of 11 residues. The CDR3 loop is CASSPGDEQYF. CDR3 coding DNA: TGTGCCAGCTCACCTGGGGACGAGCAGTACTTC.

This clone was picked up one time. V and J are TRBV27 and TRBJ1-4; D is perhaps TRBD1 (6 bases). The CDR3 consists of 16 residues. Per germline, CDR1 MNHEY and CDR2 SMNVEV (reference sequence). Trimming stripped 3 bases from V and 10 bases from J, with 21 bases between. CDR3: CASSLLQGSSHGKLFF. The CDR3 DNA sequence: TGTGCCAGCAGTTTGCTACAGGGCAGTTCCCATGGAAAACTGTTTTTT.

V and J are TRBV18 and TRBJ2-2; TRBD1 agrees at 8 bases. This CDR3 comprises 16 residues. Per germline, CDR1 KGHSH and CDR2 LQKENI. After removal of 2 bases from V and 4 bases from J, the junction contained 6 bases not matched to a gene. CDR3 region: CASSPLGQGGTGELFF. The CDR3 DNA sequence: TGTGCCAGCTCACCATTAGGACAGGGAGGCACCGGGGAGCTGTTTTTT.

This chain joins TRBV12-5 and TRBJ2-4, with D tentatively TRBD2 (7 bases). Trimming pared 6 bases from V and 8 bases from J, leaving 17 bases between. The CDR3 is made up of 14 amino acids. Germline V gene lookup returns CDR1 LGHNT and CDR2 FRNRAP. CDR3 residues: CASGEGGVLDIQYF. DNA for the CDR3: TGTGCTAGTGGAGAAGGGGGGGTTTTGGACATTCAGTACTTC.

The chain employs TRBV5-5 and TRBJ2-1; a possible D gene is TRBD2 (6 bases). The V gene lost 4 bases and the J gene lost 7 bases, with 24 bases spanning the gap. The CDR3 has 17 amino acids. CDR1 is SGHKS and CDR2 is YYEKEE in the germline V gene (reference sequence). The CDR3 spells CASSPDINYRRDNEQFF. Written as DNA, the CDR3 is TGTGCCAGCAGCCCGGACATTAATTACCGGAGGGATAATGAGCAGTTCTTC. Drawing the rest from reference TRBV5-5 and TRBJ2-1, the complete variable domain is DAGVTQSPTHLIKTRGQQVTLRCSPISGHKSVSWYQQVLGQGPQFIFQYYEKEERGRGNFPDRFSARQFPNYSSELNVNALLLGDSALYLCASSPDINYRRDNEQFFGPGTRLTVL.

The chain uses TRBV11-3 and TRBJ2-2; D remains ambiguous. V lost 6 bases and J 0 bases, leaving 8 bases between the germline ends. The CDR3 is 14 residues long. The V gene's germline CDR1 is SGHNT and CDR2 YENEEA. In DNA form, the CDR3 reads TGTGCCAGCAGAGAACAGCCGAACACCGGGGAGCTGTTTTTT. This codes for CASREQPNTGELFF.

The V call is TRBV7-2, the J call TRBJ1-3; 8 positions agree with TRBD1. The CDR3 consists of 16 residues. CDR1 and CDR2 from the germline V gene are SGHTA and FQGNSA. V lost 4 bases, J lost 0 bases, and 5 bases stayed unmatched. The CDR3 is CASSYGQGSSGNTIYF. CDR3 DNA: TGTGCCAGCAGCTACGGACAGGGATCCTCTGGAAACACCATATATTTT.

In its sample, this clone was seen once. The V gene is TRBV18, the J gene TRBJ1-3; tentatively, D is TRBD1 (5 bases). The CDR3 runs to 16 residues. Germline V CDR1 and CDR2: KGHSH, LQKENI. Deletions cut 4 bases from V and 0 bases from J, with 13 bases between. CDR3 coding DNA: TGTGCCAGCTCACAGTCCGGGGCAGACTCTGGAAACACCATATATTTT. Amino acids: CASSQSGADSGNTIYF.

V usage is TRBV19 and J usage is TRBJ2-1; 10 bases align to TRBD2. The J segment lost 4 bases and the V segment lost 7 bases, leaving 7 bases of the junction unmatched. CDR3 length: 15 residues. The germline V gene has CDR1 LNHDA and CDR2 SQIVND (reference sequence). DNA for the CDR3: TGTGCCAGTATCCCTAGCGGGGGCCAATACAATGAGCAGTTCTTC. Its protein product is CASIPSGGQYNEQFF.

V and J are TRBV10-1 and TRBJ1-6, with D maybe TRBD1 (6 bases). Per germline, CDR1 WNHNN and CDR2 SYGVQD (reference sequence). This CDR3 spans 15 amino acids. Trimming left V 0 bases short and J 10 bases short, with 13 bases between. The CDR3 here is CASSESIGGSSPLHF. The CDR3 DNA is TGCGCCAGCAGTGAGTCGATTGGGGGCAGCTCACCCCTCCACTTT.

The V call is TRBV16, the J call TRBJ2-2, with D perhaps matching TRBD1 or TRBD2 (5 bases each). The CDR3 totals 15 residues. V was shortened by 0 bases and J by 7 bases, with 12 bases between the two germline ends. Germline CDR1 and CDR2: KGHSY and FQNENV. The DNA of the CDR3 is TGTGCCAGCAGCCAATCGGGGGTGACCGGCGGGGAGCTGTTTTTT. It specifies CASSQSGVTGGELFF.